This TCR beta chain is from a study of response to subunit inactivated influenza vaccine. CDR3 length: 14 residues. Trimming took 2 bases from V and 4 from J; bases not matched to a gene: 2. Germline CDR1 is SGDLS and CDR2 is YYNGEE. TCRdb re-called the RT-PCR reads through MiXCR, storing one row per CDR3 protein. The repertoire holds about 780,000 distinct CDR3 sequences, with about 18% as singletons. In its sample, this clonotype was seen many times. This sequence was found in a man over 45 who received an inactivated influenza vaccine. The rearrangement links TRBV9 to TRBJ1-3, with 8 positions matching TRBD1. The sample in question was PBMCs from blood, obtained 4 to 6 days after vaccination. The CDR3 nucleotides are TGTGCCAGCAGCGTCCGGGACAGGGGAAACACCATATATTTT. Protein: CASSVRDRGNTIYF. The variable domain in full, completed from reference TRBV9 and TRBJ1-3, reads DSGVTQTPKHLITATGQRVTLRCSPRSGDLSVYWYQQSLDQGLQFLIQYYNGEERAKGNILERFSAQQFPDLHSELNLSSLELGDSALYFCASSVRDRGNTIYFGEGSWLTVV.